The clone carrying this T cell receptor (beta chain) was seen a handful of times. Its antigen is as yet unknown. The draw of peripheral blood yielded around 9.6 milliliters from each donor. Total RNA extraction produced at least 6 micrograms (per sample) for the study. Germline values: CDR1 SQVTM, CDR2 ANQGSEA. This CDR3 contains 17 residues. Unmatched junction bases numbered 9, after V lost 0 bases and J lost 1 base. The source of the sample is a study of blood T cells in healthy people across ages. Overall study results and limits: Comparison with aged donors showed that long-lived donors had more naive CD4+ cells and higher diversity.

A second PCR, run for roughly 7 to 11 cycles, used a sample-barcoded 5' primer plus a J-beta primer mix. TCRdb independently ran MiXCR on the 5' RACE reads; one entry per CDR3 protein. This table holds over 1,300,000 distinct CDR3 sequences, 59% found once. The chain employs TRBV29-1 and TRBJ2-7, with TRBD1 matching 10 bases. The receptor comes from a man between 18 and 35 years old in good health. The material sequenced was blood. CDR3 sequence: CSVEEGTGAIKSYEQYF. CDR3 DNA sequence: TGCAGCGTTGAAGAGGGGACAGGGGCTATTAAATCCTACGAGCAGTACTTC.